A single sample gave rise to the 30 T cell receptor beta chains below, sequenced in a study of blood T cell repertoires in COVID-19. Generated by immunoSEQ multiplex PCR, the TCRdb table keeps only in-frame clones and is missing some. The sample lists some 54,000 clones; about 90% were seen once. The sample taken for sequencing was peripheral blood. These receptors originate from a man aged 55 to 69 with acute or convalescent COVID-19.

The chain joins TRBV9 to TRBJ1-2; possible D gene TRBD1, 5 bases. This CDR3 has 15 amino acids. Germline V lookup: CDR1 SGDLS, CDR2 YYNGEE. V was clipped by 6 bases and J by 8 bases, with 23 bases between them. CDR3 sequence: CASTPRGRVFQGYTF. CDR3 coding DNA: TGTGCCAGCACCCCAAGAGGCAGGGTCTTTCAGGGCTACACCTTC.

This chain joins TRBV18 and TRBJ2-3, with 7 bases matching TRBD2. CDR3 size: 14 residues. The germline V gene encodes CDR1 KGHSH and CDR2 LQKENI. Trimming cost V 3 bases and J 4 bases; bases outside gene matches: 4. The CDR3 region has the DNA TGTGCCAGCTCACCGACTAGCCCGGCAGATACGCAGTATTTT. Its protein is CASSPTSPADTQYF.

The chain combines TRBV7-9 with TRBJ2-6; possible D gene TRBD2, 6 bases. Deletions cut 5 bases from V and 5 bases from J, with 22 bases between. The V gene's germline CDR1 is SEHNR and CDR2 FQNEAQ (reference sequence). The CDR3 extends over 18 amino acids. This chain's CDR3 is CASSLDGGQSSRANVLTF. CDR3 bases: TGTGCCAGCAGCCTAGACGGAGGGCAGTCTTCTAGGGCCAACGTCCTGACTTTC. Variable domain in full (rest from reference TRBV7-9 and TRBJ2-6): DTGVSQNPRHKITKRGQNVTFRCDPISEHNRLYWYRQTLGQGPEFLTYFQNEAQLEKSRLLSDRFSAERPKGSFSTLEIQRTEQGDSAMYLCASSLDGGQSSRANVLTFGAGSRLTVL.

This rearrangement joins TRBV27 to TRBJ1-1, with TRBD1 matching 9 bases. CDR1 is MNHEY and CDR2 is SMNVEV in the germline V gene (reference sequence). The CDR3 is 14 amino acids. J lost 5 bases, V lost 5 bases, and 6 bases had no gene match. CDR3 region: CASSLRDRVTEAFF. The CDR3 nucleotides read TGTGCCAGCAGTCTGCGGGACAGGGTAACTGAAGCTTTCTTT.

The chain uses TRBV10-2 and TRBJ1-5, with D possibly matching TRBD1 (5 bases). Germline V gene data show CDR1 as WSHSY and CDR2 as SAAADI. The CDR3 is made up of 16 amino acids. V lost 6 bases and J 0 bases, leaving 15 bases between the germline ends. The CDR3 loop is CASSSTGGISNQPQHF. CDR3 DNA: TGCGCCAGCAGCTCAACGGGGGGGATTAGCAATCAGCCCCAGCATTTT.

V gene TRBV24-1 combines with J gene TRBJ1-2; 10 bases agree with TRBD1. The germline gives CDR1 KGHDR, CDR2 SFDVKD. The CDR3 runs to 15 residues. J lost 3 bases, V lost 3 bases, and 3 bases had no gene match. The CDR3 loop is CATSDPGTGDYGYTF. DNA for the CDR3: TGTGCCACCAGTGATCCCGGGACAGGGGACTATGGCTACACCTTC.

CDR3 bases: TGTGCCAGCAGCCAAACCGGGACAGGGGACACTGAAGCTTTCTTT. Protein sequence: CASSQTGTGDTEAFF. V gene TRBV7-3 combines with J gene TRBJ1-1; 10 positions match TRBD1. There are 15 residues in the CDR3. J was trimmed by 3 bases and V by 5 bases; bases with no gene match: 6. Germline CDR1 SGHTA, CDR2 FQGTGA.

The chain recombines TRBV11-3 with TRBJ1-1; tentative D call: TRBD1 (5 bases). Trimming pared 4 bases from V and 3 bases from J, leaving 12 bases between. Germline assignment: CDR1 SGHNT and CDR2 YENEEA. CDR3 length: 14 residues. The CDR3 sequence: CASSWWGGDTEAFF. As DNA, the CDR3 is TGTGCCAGCAGCTGGTGGGGCGGGGACACTGAAGCTTTCTTT.

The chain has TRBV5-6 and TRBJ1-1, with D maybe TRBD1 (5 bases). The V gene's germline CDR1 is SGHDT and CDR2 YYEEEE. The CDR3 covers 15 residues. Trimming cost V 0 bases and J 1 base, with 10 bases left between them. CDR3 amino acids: CASSLERTGNTEAFF. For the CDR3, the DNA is TGTGCCAGCAGCTTGGAACGTACAGGGAACACTGAAGCTTTCTTT.

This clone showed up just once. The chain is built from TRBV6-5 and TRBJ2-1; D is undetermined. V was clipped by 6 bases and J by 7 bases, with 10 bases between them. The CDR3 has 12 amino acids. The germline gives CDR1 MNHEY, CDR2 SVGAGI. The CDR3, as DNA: TGTGCCAGCAGCCCCTCTGCGAATGAGCAGTTCTTC. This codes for CASSPSANEQFF.

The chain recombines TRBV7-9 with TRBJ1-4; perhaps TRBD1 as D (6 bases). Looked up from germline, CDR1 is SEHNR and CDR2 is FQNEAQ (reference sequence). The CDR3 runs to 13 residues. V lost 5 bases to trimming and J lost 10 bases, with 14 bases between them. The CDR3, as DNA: TGTGCCAGCAGCAAGAACAAACAGGGAAAACTGTTTTTT. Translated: CASSKNKQGKLFF. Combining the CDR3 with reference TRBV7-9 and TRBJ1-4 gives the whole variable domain DTGVSQNPRHKITKRGQNVTFRCDPISEHNRLYWYRQTLGQGPEFLTYFQNEAQLEKSRLLSDRFSAERPKGSFSTLEIQRTEQGDSAMYLCASSKNKQGKLFFGSGTQLSVL.

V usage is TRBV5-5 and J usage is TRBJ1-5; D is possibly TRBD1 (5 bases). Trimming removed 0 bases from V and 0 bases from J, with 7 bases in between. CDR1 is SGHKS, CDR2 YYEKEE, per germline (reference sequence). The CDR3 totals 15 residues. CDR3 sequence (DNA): TGTGCCAGCAGCTTGGGACAGCTTAGCAATCAGCCCCAGCATTTT. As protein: CASSLGQLSNQPQHF.

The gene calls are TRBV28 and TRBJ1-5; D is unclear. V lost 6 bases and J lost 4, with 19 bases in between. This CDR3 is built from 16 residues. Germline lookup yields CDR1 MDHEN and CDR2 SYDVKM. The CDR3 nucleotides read TGTGCCAGCAGCTTCTCTAGGAGGTTGGGAAATCAGCCCCAGCATTTT. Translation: CASSFSRRLGNQPQHF.

This CDR3 reads CASSRGEDSPLHF. CDR3 in DNA: TGTGCCAGCAGCCGCGGAGAGGATTCACCCCTCCACTTT. This sequence joins TRBV6-2 or TRBV6-3 and TRBJ1-6; D is undetermined. The CDR3 is made up of 13 amino acids. Per the germline V gene, CDR1 is MNHEY and CDR2 is SVGEGT. The V gene lost 6 bases and the J gene lost 8 bases, with 11 bases spanning the gap.

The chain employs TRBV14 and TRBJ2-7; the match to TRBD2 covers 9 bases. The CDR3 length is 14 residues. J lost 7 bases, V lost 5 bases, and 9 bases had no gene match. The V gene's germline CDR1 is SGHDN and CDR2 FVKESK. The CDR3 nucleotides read TGTGCCAGCAGCGTTAGCGGGAGATTGTATGAGCAGTACTTC. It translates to CASSVSGRLYEQYF.

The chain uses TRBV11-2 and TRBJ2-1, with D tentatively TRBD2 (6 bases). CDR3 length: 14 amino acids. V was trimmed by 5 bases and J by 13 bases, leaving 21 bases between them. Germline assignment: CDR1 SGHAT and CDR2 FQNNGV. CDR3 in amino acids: CASSQGAGLSSQFF. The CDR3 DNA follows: TGTGCCAGCAGCCAAGGGGCGGGACTTTCATCCCAGTTCTTC.

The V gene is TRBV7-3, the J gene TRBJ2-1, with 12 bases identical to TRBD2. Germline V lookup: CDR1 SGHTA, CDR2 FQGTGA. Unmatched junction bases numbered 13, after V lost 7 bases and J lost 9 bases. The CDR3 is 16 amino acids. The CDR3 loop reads CASTKDLAGGPGEQFF. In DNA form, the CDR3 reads TGTGCCAGCACCAAGGACCTAGCGGGAGGGCCTGGTGAGCAGTTCTTC.

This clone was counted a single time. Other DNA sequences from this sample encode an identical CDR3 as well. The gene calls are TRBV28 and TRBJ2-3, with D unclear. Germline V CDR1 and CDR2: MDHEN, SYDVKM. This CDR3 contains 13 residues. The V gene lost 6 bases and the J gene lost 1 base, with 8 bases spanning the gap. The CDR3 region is CASSSPGTDTQYF. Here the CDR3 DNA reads TGTGCCAGCAGCTCCCCCGGCACAGATACGCAGTATTTT.

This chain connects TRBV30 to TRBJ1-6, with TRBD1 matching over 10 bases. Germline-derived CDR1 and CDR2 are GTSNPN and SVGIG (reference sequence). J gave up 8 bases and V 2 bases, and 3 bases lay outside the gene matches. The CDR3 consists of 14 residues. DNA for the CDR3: TGTGCCTGGAGTAGGGGACAGGGGCATTCACCCCTCCACTTT. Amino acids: CAWSRGQGHSPLHF.

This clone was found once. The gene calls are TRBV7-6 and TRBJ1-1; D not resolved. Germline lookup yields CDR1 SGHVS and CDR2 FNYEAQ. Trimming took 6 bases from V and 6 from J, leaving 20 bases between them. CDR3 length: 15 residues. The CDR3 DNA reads TGTGCCAGCAGGCCCCCTAGGAGGAGGGTCGCTGAAGCTTTCTTT. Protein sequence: CASRPPRRRVAEAFF.

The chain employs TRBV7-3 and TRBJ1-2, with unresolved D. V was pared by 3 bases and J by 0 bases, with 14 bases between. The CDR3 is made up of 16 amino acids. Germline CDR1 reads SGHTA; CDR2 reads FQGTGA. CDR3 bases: TGTGCCAGCAGCTTTTACACAGTGGAACCTAACTATGGCTACACCTTC. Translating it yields CASSFYTVEPNYGYTF.

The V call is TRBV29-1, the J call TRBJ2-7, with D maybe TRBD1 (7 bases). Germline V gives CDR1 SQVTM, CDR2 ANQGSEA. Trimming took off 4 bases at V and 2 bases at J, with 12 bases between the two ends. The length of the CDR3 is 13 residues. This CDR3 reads CSVAPGGTYEQYF. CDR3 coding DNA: TGCAGCGTTGCGCCAGGGGGGACCTACGAGCAGTACTTC.

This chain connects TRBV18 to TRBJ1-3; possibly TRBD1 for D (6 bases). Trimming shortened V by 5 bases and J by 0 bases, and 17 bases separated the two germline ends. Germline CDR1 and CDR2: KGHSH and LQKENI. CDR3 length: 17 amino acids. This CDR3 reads CASSSTNRQDSGNTIYF. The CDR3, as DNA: TGTGCCAGCTCATCGACAAATAGACAGGACTCTGGAAACACCATATATTTT.

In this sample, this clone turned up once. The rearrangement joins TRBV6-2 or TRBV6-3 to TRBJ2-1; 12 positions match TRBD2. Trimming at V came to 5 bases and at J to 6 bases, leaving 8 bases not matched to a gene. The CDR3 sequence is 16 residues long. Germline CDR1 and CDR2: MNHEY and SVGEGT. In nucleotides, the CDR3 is TGTGCCAGCAGTCCCCGAGGGGGACTAGCGGGCAATGAGCAGTTCTTC. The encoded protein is CASSPRGGLAGNEQFF.

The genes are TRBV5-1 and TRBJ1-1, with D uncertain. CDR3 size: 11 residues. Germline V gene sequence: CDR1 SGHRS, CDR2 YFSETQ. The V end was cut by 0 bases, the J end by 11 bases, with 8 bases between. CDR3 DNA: TGCGCCAGCAGCTTGGGGCCGAGGGCTTTCTTT. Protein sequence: CASSLGPRAFF.

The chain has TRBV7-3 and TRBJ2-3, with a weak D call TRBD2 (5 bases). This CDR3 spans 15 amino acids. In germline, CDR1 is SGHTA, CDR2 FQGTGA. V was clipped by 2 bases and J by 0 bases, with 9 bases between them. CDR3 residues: CASSLEKRSTDTQYF. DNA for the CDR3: TGTGCCAGCAGCTTAGAAAAGCGGAGCACAGATACGCAGTATTTT.

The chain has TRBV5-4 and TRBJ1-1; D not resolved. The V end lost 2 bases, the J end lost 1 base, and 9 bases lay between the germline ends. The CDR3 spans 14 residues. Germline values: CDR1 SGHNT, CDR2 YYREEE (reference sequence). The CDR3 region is CASSLLTRNTEAFF. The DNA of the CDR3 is TGTGCCAGCAGCTTATTGACTAGGAACACTGAAGCTTTCTTT. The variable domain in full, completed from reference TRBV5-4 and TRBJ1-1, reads ETGVTQSPTHLIKTRGQQVTLRCSSQSGHNTVSWYQQALGQGPQFIFQYYREEENGRGNFPPRFSGLQFPNYSSELNVNALELDDSALYLCASSLLTRNTEAFFGQGTRLTVV.

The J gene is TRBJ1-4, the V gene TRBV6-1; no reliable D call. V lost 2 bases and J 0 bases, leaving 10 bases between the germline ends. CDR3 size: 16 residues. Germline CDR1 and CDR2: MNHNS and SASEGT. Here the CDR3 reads CASSEQVPATNEKLFF. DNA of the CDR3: TGTGCCAGCAGTGAACAGGTCCCAGCAACTAATGAAAAACTGTTTTTT.

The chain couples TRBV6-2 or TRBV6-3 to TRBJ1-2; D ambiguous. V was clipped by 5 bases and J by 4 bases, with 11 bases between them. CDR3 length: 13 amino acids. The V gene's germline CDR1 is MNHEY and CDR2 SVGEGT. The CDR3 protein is CASSAQSVYGYTF. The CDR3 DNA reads TGTGCCAGCAGTGCCCAGTCTGTCTATGGCTACACCTTC.

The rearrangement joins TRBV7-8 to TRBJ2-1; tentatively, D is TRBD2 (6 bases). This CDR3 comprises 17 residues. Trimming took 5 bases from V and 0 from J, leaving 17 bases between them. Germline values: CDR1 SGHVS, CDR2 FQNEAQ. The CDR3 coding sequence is TGTGCCAGCAGCCGGATGGGGGGATCCGGCTCCTACAATGAGCAGTTCTTC. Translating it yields CASSRMGGSGSYNEQFF.